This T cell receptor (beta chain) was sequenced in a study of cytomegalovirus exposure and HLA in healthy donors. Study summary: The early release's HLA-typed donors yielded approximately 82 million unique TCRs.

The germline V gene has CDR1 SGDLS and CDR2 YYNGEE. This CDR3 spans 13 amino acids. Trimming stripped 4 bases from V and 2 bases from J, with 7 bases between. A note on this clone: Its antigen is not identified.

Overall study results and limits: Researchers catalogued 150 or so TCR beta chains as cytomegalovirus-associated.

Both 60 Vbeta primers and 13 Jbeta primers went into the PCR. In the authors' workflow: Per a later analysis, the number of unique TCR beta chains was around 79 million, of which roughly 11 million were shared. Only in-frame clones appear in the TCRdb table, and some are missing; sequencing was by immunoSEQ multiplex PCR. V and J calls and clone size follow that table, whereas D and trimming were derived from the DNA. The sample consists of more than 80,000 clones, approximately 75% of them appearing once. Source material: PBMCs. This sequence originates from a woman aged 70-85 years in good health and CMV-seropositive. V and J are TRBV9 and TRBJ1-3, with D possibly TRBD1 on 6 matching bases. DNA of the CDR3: TGTGCCAGCAGCCAGGGGCCTGGAAACACCATATATTTT. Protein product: CASSQGPGNTIYF.